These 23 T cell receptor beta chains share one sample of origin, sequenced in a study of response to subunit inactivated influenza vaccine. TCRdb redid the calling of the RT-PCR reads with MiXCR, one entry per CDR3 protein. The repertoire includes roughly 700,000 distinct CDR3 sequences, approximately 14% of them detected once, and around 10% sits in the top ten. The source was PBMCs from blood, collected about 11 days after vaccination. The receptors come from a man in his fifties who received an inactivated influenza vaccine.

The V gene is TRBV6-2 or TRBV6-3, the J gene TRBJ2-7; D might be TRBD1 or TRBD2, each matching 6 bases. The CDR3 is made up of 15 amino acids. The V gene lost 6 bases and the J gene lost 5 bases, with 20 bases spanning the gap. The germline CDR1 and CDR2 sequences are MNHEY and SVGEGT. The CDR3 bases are TGTGCCAGCAGCCTGAACCCTTACAGGGAGGACGAGCAGTACTTC. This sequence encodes CASSLNPYREDEQYF.

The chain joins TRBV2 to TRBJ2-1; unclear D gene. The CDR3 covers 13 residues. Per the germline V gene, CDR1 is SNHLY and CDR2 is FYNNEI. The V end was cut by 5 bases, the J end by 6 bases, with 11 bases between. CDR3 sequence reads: CASSPPVRNEQFF. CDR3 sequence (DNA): TGTGCCAGCAGTCCACCAGTCCGCAATGAGCAGTTCTTC.

CDR3 region: CASSHYGDRGSYEQYF. The DNA for the CDR3 is TGCGCCAGCAGCCATTACGGGGACAGGGGATCCTACGAGCAGTACTTC. The chain links TRBV4-3 to TRBJ2-7; 10 nucleotides align to TRBD1. Looked up from germline, CDR1 is LGHNA and CDR2 is YSLEER. This CDR3 comprises 16 residues. V lost 3 bases and J lost 1; bases outside the gene matches: 6.

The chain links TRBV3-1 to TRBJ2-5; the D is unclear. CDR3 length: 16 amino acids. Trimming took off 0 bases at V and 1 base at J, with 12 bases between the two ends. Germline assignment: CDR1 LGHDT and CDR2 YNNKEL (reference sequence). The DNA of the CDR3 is TGTGCCAGCAGCCAAGAGGCTCGGCTAGTCCAAGAGACCCAGTACTTC. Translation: CASSQEARLVQETQYF.

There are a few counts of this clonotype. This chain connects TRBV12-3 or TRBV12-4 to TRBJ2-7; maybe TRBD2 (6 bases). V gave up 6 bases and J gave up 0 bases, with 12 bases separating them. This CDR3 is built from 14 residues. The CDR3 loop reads CASRGGLNSYEQYF. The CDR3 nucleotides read TGTGCCAGCAGGGGGGGACTGAACTCCTACGAGCAGTACTTC.

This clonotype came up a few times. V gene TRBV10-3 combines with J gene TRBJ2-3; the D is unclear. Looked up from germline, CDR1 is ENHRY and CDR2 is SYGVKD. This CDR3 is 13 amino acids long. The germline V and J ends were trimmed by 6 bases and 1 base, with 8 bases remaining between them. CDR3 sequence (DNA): TGTGCCATCAGGCGTTCTCGCACAGATACGCAGTATTTT. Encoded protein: CAIRRSRTDTQYF.

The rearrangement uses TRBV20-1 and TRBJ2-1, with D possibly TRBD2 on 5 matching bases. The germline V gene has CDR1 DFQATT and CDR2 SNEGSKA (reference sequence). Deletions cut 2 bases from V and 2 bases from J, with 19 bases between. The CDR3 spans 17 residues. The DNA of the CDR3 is TGCAGTGCTAGATCGATAGCTGGACCGGAGGCCTACAATGAGCAGTTCTTC. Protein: CSARSIAGPEAYNEQFF.

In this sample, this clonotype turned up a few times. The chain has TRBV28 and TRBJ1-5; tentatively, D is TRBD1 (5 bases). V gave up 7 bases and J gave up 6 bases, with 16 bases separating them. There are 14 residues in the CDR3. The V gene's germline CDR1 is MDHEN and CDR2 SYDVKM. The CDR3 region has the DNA TGTGCCAGCATCGAAGGAGGGGTCGGTCAGCCCCAGCATTTT. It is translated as CASIEGGVGQPQHF.

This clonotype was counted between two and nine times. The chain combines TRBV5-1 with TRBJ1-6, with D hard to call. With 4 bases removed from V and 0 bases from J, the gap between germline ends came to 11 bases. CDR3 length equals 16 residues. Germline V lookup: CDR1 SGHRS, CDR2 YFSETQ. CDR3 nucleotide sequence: TGCGCCAGCAGCCAGGACTGGAGCTCCTATAATTCACCCCTCCACTTT. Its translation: CASSQDWSSYNSPLHF.

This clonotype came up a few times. Written as DNA, the CDR3 is TGTGCCACCAGTGAGAGTAGCGCCAGCTCCTACAATGAGCAGTTCTTC. Its translation: CATSESSASSYNEQFF. The chain carries TRBV24-1 and TRBJ2-1, with a possible D match to TRBD2 (5 bases). The germline CDR1 and CDR2 sequences are KGHDR and SFDVKD. The CDR3 totals 16 residues. V was clipped by 4 bases and J by 0 bases, with 12 bases between them.

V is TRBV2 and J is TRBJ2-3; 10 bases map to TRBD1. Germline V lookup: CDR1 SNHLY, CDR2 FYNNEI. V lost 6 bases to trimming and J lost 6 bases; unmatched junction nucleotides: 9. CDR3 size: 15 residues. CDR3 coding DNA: TGTGCCAGCAGGACCGACAGGGGGCGAGGGGATACGCAGTATTTT. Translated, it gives CASRTDRGRGDTQYF.

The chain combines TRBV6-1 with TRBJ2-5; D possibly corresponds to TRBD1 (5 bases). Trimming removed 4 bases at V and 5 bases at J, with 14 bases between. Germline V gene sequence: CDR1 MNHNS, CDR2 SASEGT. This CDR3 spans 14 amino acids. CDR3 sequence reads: CASSGQGSKETQYF. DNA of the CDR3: TGTGCCAGCAGTGGGCAGGGCAGTAAGGAGACCCAGTACTTC.

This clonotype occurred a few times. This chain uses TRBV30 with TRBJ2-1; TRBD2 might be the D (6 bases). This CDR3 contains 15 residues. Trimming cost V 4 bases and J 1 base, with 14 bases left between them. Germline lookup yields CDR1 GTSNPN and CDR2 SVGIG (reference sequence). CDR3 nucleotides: TGTGCCTGGACCACCGGGGGACTTTCCTACAATGAGCAGTTCTTC. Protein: CAWTTGGLSYNEQFF.

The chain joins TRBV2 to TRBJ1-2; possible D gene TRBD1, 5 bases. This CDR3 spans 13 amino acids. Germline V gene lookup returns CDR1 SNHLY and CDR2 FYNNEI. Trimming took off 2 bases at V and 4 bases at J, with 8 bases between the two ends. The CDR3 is CASSEQTGYGYTF. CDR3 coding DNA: TGTGCCAGCAGTGAACAAACAGGCTATGGCTACACCTTC.

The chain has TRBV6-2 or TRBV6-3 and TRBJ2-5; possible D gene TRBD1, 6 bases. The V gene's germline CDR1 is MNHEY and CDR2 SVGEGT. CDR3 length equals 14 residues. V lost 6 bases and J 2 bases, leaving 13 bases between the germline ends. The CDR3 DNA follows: TGTGCCAGCAGCCGGGACATAAGACAAGAGACCCAGTACTTC. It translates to CASSRDIRQETQYF.

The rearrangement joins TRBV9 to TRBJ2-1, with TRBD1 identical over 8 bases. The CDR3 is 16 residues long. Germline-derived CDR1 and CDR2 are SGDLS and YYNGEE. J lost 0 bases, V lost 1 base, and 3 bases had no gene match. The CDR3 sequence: CASSVRTGGSYNEQFF. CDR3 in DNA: TGTGCCAGCAGCGTAAGAACAGGGGGCTCCTACAATGAGCAGTTCTTC.

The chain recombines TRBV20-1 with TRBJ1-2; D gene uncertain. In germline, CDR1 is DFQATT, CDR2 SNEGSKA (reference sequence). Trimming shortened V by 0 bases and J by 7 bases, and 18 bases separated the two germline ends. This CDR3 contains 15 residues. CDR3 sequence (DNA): TGCAGTGCTAGAGATCTCGGGGTGGCGCGGGGTGGCTACACCTTC. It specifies CSARDLGVARGGYTF.

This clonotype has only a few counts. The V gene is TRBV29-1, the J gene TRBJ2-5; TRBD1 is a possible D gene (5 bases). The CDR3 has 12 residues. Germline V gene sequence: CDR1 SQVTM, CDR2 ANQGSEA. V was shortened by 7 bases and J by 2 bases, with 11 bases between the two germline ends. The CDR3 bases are TGCAGCGCCGGACAACCACAAGAGACCCAGTACTTC. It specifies CSAGQPQETQYF.

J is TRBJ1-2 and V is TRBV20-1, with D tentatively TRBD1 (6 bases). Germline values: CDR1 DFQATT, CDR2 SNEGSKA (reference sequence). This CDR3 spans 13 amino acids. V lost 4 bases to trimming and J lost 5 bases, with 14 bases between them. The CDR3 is CSATRGDGYGYTF. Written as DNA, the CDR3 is TGCAGTGCTACTAGGGGGGATGGTTATGGCTACACCTTC.

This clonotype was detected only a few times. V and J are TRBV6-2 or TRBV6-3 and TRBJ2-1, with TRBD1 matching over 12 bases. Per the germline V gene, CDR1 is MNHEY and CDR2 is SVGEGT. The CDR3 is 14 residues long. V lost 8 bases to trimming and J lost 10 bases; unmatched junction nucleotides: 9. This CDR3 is CASVWDRGRGEQFF. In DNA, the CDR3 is TGTGCCAGCGTCTGGGACAGGGGGCGCGGGGAGCAGTTCTTC.

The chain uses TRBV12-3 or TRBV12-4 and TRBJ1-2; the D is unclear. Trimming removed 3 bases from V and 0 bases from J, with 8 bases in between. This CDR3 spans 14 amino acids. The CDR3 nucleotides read TGTGCCAGCAGTTTTAACCCTTCTAACTATGGCTACACCTTC. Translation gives CASSFNPSNYGYTF.

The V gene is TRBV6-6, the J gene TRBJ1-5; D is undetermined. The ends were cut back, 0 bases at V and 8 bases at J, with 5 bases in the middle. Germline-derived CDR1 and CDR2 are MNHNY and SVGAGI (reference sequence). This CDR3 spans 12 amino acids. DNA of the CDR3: TGTGCCAGCAGTTACTCCGGTGAGCCCCAGCATTTT. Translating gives CASSYSGEPQHF.

The CDR3 DNA reads TGTGCCAGCAGCGTTATAGGGACAGGGAGTCCCGGGGAGCTGTTTTTT. It specifies CASSVIGTGSPGELFF. V gene TRBV9 combines with J gene TRBJ2-2, with 9 bases aligning to TRBD1. The V gene end was trimmed by 2 bases and the J gene end by 6 bases; junction bases not matched to a gene: 8. The CDR3 runs 16 residues. The germline CDR1 and CDR2 sequences are SGDLS and YYNGEE.